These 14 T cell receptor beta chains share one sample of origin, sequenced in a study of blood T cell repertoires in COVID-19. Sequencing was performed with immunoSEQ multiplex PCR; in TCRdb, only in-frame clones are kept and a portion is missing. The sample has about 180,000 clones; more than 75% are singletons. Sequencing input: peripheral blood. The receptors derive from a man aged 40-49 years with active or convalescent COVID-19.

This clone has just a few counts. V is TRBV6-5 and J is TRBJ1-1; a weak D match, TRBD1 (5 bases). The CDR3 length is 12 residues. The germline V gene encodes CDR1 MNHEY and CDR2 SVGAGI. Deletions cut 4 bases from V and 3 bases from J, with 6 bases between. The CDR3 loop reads CASSFRDTEAFF. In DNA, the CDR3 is TGTGCCAGCAGTTTCAGGGACACTGAAGCTTTCTTT.

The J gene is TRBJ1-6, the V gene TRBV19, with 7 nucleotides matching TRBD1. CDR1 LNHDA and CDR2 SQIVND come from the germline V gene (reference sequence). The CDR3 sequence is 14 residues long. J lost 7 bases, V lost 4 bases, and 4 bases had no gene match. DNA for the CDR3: TGTGCCAGTAGTAGACAGGACAGGAATTCACCCCTCCACTTT. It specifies CASSRQDRNSPLHF. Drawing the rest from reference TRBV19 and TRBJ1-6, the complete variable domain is DGGITQSPKYLFRKEGQNVTLSCEQNLNHDAMYWYRQDPGQGLRLIYYSQIVNDFQKGDIAEGYSVSREKKESFPLTVTSAQKNPTAFYLCASSRQDRNSPLHFGNGTRLTVT.

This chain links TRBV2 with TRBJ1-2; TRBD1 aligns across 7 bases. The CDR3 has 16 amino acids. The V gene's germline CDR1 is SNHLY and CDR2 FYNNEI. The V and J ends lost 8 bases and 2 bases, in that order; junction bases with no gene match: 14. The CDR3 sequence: CASRIDQGQQNYGYTF. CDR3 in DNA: TGTGCCAGCCGGATCGACCAGGGACAGCAGAACTATGGCTACACCTTC.

Here the CDR3 reads CASSQERGGTRPYEQYF. As DNA, the CDR3 is TGTGCCAGCAGCCAAGAGAGGGGTGGGACTAGGCCCTACGAGCAGTACTTC. V and J are TRBV4-2 and TRBJ2-7; 8 bases are shared with TRBD2. Trimming removed 0 bases from V and 2 bases from J; junction bases left unmatched: 9. The germline CDR1 and CDR2 sequences are LGHNA and YNFKEQ. The CDR3 sequence is 17 residues long.

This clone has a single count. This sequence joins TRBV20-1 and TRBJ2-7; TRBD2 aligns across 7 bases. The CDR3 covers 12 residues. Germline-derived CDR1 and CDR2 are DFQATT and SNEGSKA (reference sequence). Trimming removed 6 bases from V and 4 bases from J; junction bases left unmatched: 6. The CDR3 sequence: CSASWGGYEQYF. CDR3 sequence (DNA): TGCAGTGCGAGTTGGGGGGGGTACGAGCAGTACTTC.

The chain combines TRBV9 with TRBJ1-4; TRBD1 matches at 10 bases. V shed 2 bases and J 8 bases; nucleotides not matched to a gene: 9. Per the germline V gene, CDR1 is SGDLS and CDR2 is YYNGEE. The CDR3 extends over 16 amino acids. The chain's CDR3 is CASSVSGQGTGEKLFF. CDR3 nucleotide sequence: TGTGCCAGCAGCGTTTCGGGACAGGGGACCGGCGAAAAACTGTTTTTT.

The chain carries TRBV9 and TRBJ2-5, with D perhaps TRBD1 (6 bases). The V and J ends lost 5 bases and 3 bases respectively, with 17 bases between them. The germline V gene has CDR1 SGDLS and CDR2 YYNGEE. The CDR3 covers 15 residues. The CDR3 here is CASRQGYPVKETQYF. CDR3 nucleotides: TGTGCCAGCAGGCAGGGGTATCCGGTAAAAGAGACCCAGTACTTC.

The CDR3 loop is CASSFFSGGAGEQFF. For the CDR3, the DNA is TGTGCCAGCAGTTTTTTTAGCGGGGGGGCCGGTGAGCAGTTCTTC. The chain links TRBV27 to TRBJ2-1; TRBD2 matches at 11 bases. Germline loops: CDR1 MNHEY, CDR2 SMNVEV (reference sequence). The CDR3 is made up of 15 amino acids. The V and J ends lost 3 bases and 9 bases, in that order; junction bases with no gene match: 7.

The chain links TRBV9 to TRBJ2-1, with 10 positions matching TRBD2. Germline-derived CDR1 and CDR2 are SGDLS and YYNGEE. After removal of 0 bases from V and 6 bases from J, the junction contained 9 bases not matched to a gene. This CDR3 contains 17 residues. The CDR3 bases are TGTGCCAGCAGCGTAGGCGACGGAGCGGGGGGGCTCAATGAGCAGTTCTTC. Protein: CASSVGDGAGGLNEQFF.

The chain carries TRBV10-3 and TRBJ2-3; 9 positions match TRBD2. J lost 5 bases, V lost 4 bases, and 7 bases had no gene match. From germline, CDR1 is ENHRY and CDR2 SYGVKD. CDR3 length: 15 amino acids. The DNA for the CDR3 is TGTGCCATCAGTGGTCTAGCGGGGCGTCAAGATACGCAGTATTTT. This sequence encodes CAISGLAGRQDTQYF.

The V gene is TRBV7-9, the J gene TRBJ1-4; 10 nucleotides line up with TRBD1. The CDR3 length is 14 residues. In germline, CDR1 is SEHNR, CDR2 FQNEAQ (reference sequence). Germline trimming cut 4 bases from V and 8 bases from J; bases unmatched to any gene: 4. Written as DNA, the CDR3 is TGTGCCAGCAGCTCAGGGACAGGGGCCGAAAAACTGTTTTTT. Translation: CASSSGTGAEKLFF.

The CDR3 spells CASSSRQGDHYGYTF. The CDR3 coding sequence is TGCGCCAGCAGCTCCAGACAGGGGGATCACTATGGCTACACCTTC. The chain couples TRBV5-1 to TRBJ1-2, with 9 bases matching TRBD1. From germline, CDR1 is SGHRS and CDR2 YFSETQ. The CDR3 has 15 residues. With V trimmed by 3 bases and J by 3 bases, 6 bases remained unmatched.

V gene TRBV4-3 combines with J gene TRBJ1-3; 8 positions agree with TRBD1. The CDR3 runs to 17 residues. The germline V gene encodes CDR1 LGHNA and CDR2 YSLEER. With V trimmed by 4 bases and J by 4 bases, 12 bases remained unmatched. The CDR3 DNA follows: TGCGCCAGCAGCCTTGGGACAGGCACCCTGGGGGGAAACACCATATATTTT. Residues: CASSLGTGTLGGNTIYF.

The CDR3 sequence: CASSLGGATGELFF. Written as DNA, the CDR3 is TGTGCCAGCAGCTTAGGAGGTGCCACCGGGGAGCTGTTTTTT. V gene TRBV11-3 combines with J gene TRBJ2-2; D call uncertain. This CDR3 comprises 14 residues. Trimming shortened V by 1 base and J by 4 bases, and 7 bases separated the two germline ends. Germline V gene lookup returns CDR1 SGHNT and CDR2 YENEEA.